This T cell receptor beta chain was recovered during a study of shared clonotypes between healthy human individuals. Overall study results and limits: It was anticipated that sequencing depth would influence how many clonotypes donors shared. Rarefaction exposed incomplete sorted-subset sequencing despite large depth.

The CDR3 runs to 14 residues. Trimming stripped 2 bases from V and 1 base from J, with 6 bases between. Looked up from germline, CDR1 is SGHTA and CDR2 is FQGNSA. Profiling relied on immunoSEQ multiplex PCR, and the TCRdb table lists in-frame clones only, not all of them. The profile shows 2 million to 2.5 million clones, roughly 90% of them singletons. With respect to this clone: Antigen specificity is unknown.

The genes are TRBV7-2 and TRBJ2-4, with D maybe TRBD1 (6 bases). The sequence came from a man in his late teens or twenties in good health. Some clones in this sample may be carry-over from other donors' samples. What was sequenced was naive CD4+ T cells from PBMCs. Subset described: CD45RA+ positively selected. The CDR3 DNA sequence: TGTGCCAGCAGCTTAACAGGGGCCAAAAACATTCAGTACTTC. Translating gives CASSLTGAKNIQYF.